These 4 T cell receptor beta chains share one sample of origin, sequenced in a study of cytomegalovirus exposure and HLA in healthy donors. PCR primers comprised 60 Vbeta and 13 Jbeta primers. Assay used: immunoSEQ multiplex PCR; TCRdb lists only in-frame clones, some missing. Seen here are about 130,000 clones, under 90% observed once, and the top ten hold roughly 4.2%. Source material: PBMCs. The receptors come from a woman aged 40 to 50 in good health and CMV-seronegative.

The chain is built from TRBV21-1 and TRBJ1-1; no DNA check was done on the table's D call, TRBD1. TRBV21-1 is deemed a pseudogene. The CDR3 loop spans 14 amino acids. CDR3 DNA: TGTGCCAGCCCCTCGAGCAGGTCGAACACTGAAGCTTTCTTT. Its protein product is CASPSSRSNTEAFF.

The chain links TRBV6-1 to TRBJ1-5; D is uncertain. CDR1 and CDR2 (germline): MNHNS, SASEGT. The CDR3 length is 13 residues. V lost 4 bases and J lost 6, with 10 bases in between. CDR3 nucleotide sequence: TGTGCCAGCAGTGGTCGGGGAAGTCAGCCCCAGCATTTT. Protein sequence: CASSGRGSQPQHF.

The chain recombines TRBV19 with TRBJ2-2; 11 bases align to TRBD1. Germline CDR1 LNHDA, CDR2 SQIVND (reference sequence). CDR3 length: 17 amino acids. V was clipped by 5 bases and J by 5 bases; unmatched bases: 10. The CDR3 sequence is CASSPSGQGADTGELFF. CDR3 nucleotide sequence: TGTGCCAGTAGTCCCTCTGGACAGGGGGCGGATACCGGGGAGCTGTTTTTT.

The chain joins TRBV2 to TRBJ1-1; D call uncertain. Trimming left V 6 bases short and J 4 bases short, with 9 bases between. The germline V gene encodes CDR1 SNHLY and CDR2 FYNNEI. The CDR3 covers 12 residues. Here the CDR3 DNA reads TGTGCCAGCAGGGTGGAGGGCACTGAAGCTTTCTTT. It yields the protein CASRVEGTEAFF.